This T cell receptor (beta chain) emerged from a study of T cell responses to AZD1222 COVID-19 vaccine. V shed 6 bases, J shed 2 bases, and the junction held 8 bases outside the gene matches. This CDR3 contains 14 residues. Germline loops: CDR1 SQVTM, CDR2 ANQGSEA. Concerning this clone itself: Its target is not known.

Profiled with immunoSEQ multiplex PCR; TCRdb holds only in-frame clones, not every one. The sample gives about 140,000 clones, roughly 90% of which show up once; under 3.5% is in the top ten. Study-level points and caveats: After the peak T cell response, and only then, were repertoires sampled. Donors in the cohort were predominantly white British and more often female, and clonal diversity was possibly underestimated. Epitopes outside B.1.351 and B.1.1.7 mutated regions reportedly drew nearly half of spike TCRs. Of the AZD1222 recipients, only six were seropositive at baseline.

Sequencing used peripheral blood, obtained on day 0 of AZD1222 vaccination. This sequence originates from an adult in good health. This chain connects TRBV29-1 to TRBJ1-2; TRBD1 aligns across 8 bases. CDR3 DNA: TGCAGCGTCGACAACTGGACAGGGAACTATGGCTACACCTTC. This codes for CSVDNWTGNYGYTF.